This T cell receptor beta chain came from a study of blood T cell repertoires in COVID-19. Study context: The samples span acute and convalescent COVID-19 from the United States, Italy and Spain.

Seattle-derived patients entered the study during active infection and were followed longitudinally. This clone was detected only once. As handled by the study authors: For nucleated cells, counts were estimated from reference gene primer amplification. Some clones are missing from TCRdb's copy, which holds only in-frame ones; the method was immunoSEQ multiplex PCR. The D gene and trimming were derived from the DNA, and the V and J assignments and clone size from that table. The sample has 150,000 or so clones, 85% to 90% seen once. The CDR3 spans 16 residues. V dropped 5 bases and J dropped 4 bases, with 16 bases sitting between them. The germline CDR1 and CDR2 sequences are KGHDR and SFDVKD.

The source of this sequence is a man aged 18-30 years with COVID-19, enrolled during active disease. V and J are TRBV24-1 and TRBJ2-2, with D perhaps matching TRBD2 (6 bases). The sequenced sample was peripheral blood. The CDR3 region is CATSAVSGPFTGELFF. The CDR3 DNA reads TGTGCCACCAGTGCGGTGAGCGGGCCTTTCACCGGGGAGCTGTTTTTT.